The 18 T cell receptor beta chains below all came from one sample that was sequenced in a study of PD-1 blockade in classical Hodgkin lymphoma (TCRdb year 2020). The library was obtained by the immunoSEQ multiplex PCR assay. TCRdb obtained this table from immuneACCESS and retained in-frame rearrangements with V and J assigned. These tables miss some clones; where compared with another copy, unresolved V genes account for less than half of the shortfall, and the remainder is unexplained. The sample yields some 96,000 clones; approximately 80% were counted once. The ten largest make up over 9% of the sample. Reading the label with the study, this specimen's time point is: cycle 1 day 1 (C1D1), immediately before nivolumab initiation. Every trial patient had relapsed following autologous stem cell transplantation, and prior brentuximab vedotin exposure was what differed among cohorts A, B and C. The sample in question was peripheral blood mononuclear cells (PBMCs), obtained at baseline. Every receptor here comes from a human donor with classical Hodgkin lymphoma.

This clone was observed once. This chain joins TRBV28 and TRBJ2-7; D is ambiguous. Germline V gene data show CDR1 as MDHEN and CDR2 as SYDVKM. Trimming took 8 bases from V and 4 from J, leaving 9 bases between them. The CDR3 is made up of 11 amino acids. The chain's CDR3 is CASRDMYEQYF. The DNA for the CDR3 is TGTGCCAGCCGCGACATGTACGAGCAGTACTTC.

The chain links TRBV5-5 to TRBJ2-7; 14 bases map to TRBD2. Looked up from germline, CDR1 is SGHKS and CDR2 is YYEKEE (reference sequence). This CDR3 comprises 14 residues. V was clipped by 4 bases and J by 6 bases; unmatched bases: 3. Here the CDR3 DNA reads TGTGCCAGCAGCCATGGACTAGCGGGAGGCGAGCAGTACTTC. Translated: CASSHGLAGGEQYF.

The rearrangement links TRBV10-3 to TRBJ2-1; 13 bases fit TRBD2. Trimming cost V 6 bases and J 7 bases; bases outside gene matches: 6. The CDR3 length is 15 residues. Germline loops: CDR1 ENHRY, CDR2 SYGVKD. In nucleotides, the CDR3 is TGTGCCATCAGAACTAGCGGGAGGGATCAGAATGAGCAGTTCTTC. Translation: CAIRTSGRDQNEQFF.

The rearrangement joins TRBV5-6 to TRBJ2-3; D gene unclear. CDR3 length: 11 amino acids. CDR1 is SGHDT and CDR2 is YYEEEE in the germline V gene. Trimming removed 0 bases at V and 6 bases at J, with 2 bases between. The CDR3 region is CASSLVDTQYF. The CDR3 nucleotides read TGTGCCAGCAGCTTGGTCGATACGCAGTATTTT.

V usage is TRBV5-4 and J usage is TRBJ2-5; TRBD1 agrees at 7 bases. The end of the DNA is better explained by TRBJ2-7, so the J call may be wrong. This CDR3 contains 13 residues. The germline V gene has CDR1 SGHNT and CDR2 YYREEE (reference sequence). In nucleotides, the CDR3 is TGTGCCAGCAGTTCCGACAGGGCCTACGAGCAGTACTTC. This gives the protein CASSSDRAYEQYF.

The J gene is TRBJ2-1, the V gene TRBV5-6; D remains ambiguous. The CDR3 is made up of 12 amino acids. The V gene's germline CDR1 is SGHDT and CDR2 YYEEEE. Trimming shortened V by 4 bases and J by 8 bases, and 10 bases separated the two germline ends. The CDR3 nucleotides read TGTGCCAGCAGCCTGGACGACTATGAGCAGTTCTTC. The encoded protein is CASSLDDYEQFF.

The rearrangement uses TRBV7-9 and TRBJ2-7, with a possible D match to TRBD2 (6 bases). Per germline, CDR1 SEHNR and CDR2 FQNEAQ (reference sequence). V dropped 4 bases and J dropped 1 base, with 8 bases sitting between them. This CDR3 contains 13 residues. The CDR3 protein is CASSWDFSYEQYF. The CDR3 DNA sequence: TGTGCCAGCAGCTGGGACTTTTCCTACGAGCAGTACTTC.

V usage is TRBV6-1 and J usage is TRBJ1-4; no clear D. Trimming removed 2 bases at V and 5 bases at J, with 12 bases between. The germline CDR1 and CDR2 sequences are MNHNS and SASEGT. The CDR3 contains 15 residues. DNA of the CDR3: TGTGCCAGCAGTGAAATTTCGAACGGGAATGAAAAACTGTTTTTT. The encoded protein is CASSEISNGNEKLFF.

This sequence joins TRBV4-2 and TRBJ2-7; D is unclear. The V gene's germline CDR1 is LGHNA and CDR2 YNFKEQ. The CDR3 runs to 12 residues. The V gene lost 1 base and the J gene lost 5 bases, with 6 bases spanning the gap. The CDR3 is CASSQVGHEQYF. CDR3 in DNA: TGTGCCAGCAGCCAAGTGGGTCACGAGCAGTACTTC.

The chain has TRBV6-5 and TRBJ1-1; D gene uncertain. The V and J ends lost 0 bases and 2 bases respectively, with 4 bases between them. Germline CDR1 reads MNHEY; CDR2 reads SVGAGI. The length of the CDR3 is 13 residues. The CDR3 loop reads CASSYSINTEAFF. As DNA, the CDR3 is TGTGCCAGCAGTTACTCGATTAACACTGAAGCTTTCTTT.

J is TRBJ1-1 and V is TRBV10-3; D gene ambiguous. Trimming left V 10 bases short and J 0 bases short, with 12 bases between. This CDR3 region has 13 residues. Germline V gives CDR1 ENHRY, CDR2 SYGVKD. As DNA, the CDR3 is TGTGCCACCCGACCCTTCATGAACACTGAAGCTTTCTTT. Translation: CATRPFMNTEAFF.

J is TRBJ2-1 and V is TRBV10-3; TRBD2 is a possible D gene (6 bases). The CDR3 has 12 amino acids. From germline, CDR1 is ENHRY and CDR2 SYGVKD. V gave up 4 bases and J gave up 12 bases, with 13 bases separating them. CDR3 DNA: TGTGCCATCAGTGTCGGGGGAGAGGGGCAGTTCTTC. It is translated as CAISVGGEGQFF.

The gene calls are TRBV6-5 and TRBJ1-2, with 8 bases identical to TRBD1. CDR1 and CDR2 from the germline V gene are MNHEY and SVGAGI. CDR3 length: 15 residues. The ends lost 7 bases at V and 6 bases at J; junction bases unmatched: 13. The CDR3, as DNA: TGTGCCAGCACCCGACTTCCCGGGACAGGCCATGGCTACACCTTC. This gives the protein CASTRLPGTGHGYTF.

The chain uses TRBV18 and TRBJ2-1; 9 bases match TRBD2. V shed 3 bases, J shed 12 bases, and the junction held 12 bases outside the gene matches. The germline gives CDR1 KGHSH, CDR2 LQKENI. The CDR3 extends over 15 amino acids. CDR3 loop: CASSPQREAYGGQFF. CDR3 DNA sequence: TGTGCCAGCTCACCCCAGCGGGAGGCCTATGGGGGGCAGTTCTTC.

The chain combines TRBV11-2 with TRBJ1-2; 8 nucleotides agree with TRBD1. The ends lost 5 bases at V and 8 bases at J; junction bases unmatched: 7. The CDR3 consists of 13 residues. Germline V gives CDR1 SGHAT, CDR2 FQNNGV. The CDR3 DNA reads as TGTGCCAGCAGCATGGACAGGGTATTGGGCTACACCTTC. This translates into CASSMDRVLGYTF.

The rearrangement joins TRBV10-3 to TRBJ2-3; D is unclear. Germline-derived CDR1 and CDR2 are ENHRY and SYGVKD. The V end lost 10 bases, the J end lost 4 bases, and 9 bases lay between the germline ends. This CDR3 comprises 11 residues. CDR3 bases: TGTGCCACCACCCACGCAGATACGCAGTATTTT. Protein product: CATTHADTQYF.

The V gene is TRBV6-4, the J gene TRBJ2-2, with a possible D match to TRBD1 (8 bases). The CDR3 runs to 16 residues. The germline gives CDR1 MRHNA, CDR2 SNTAGT. V gave up 6 bases and J gave up 2 bases, with 16 bases separating them. CDR3 protein: CASSEQGGANTGELFF. The DNA of the CDR3 is TGTGCCAGCAGCGAACAGGGGGGGGCAAACACCGGGGAGCTGTTTTTT.

CDR3 region: CASSPTGTVNTGELFF. The CDR3 nucleotides read TGTGCCAGCAGTCCTACCGGGACAGTTAACACCGGGGAGCTGTTTTTT. The rearrangement joins TRBV11-3 to TRBJ2-2, with 7 bases matching TRBD1. From germline, CDR1 is SGHNT and CDR2 YENEEA. V gave up 6 bases and J gave up 2 bases; unmatched junction bases: 9. The CDR3 sequence is 16 residues long.